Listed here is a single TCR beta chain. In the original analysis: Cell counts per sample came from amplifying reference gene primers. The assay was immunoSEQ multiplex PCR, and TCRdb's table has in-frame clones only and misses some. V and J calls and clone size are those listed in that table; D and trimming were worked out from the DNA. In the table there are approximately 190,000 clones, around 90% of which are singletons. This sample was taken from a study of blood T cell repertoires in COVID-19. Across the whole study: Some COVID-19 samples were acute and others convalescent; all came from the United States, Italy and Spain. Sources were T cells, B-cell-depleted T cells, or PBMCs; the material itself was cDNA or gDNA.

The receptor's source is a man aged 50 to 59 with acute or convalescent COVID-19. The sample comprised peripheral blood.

The CDR3 loop reads CASSLELRTSGANVLTF. For the CDR3, the DNA is TGTGCCAGCAGCTTGGAACTACGGACTTCTGGGGCCAACGTCCTGACTTTC. The chain has TRBV5-6 and TRBJ2-6; D perhaps matches TRBD2 (5 bases). Per the germline V gene, CDR1 is SGHDT and CDR2 is YYEEEE. The CDR3 is 17 amino acids. V dropped 0 bases and J dropped 1 base, with 11 bases sitting between them.